The 22 T cell receptor beta chains reported below all come from one sample, sequenced in a study of T cells in tuberculosis (dated by TCRdb to about 2018). PBMC were thawed, rested overnight, stained with GMM-loaded CD1B tetramer, a Live/Dead dye and anti-CD3, and then sorted on a FACS Aria II. C32 glucose monomycolate purified from Rhodococcus equi was loaded onto CD1B tetramers. Libraries were built with the immunoSEQ multiplex PCR assay. Imported from immuneACCESS, the table was reduced by TCRdb to in-frame sequences with V and J called. These copies leave out some clones; in studies compared against another copy, an unresolved V gene accounts for under half, and the cause of the remainder is not known. This sample has 70,000 to 95,000 clones in its table, and approximately 90% of those were observed once. The ten largest clones represent 1.9% of the sample. The sequencing sample was made of CD1b-GMM tetramer-negative cells sorted from PBMCs. In the paper's terms, the cell subset or site label means: T cells not binding CD1B-GMM tetramer, sorted from same donor. These receptors were obtained from an adult woman with latent tuberculosis.

The chain links TRBV19 to TRBJ1-1, with 8 nucleotides matching TRBD1. CDR3 size: 14 residues. V shed 6 bases and J 5 bases; nucleotides not matched to a gene: 8. Germline V gene data show CDR1 as LNHDA and CDR2 as SQIVND (reference sequence). Here the CDR3 DNA reads TGTGCCAGTAGCGCTCAGGGGGCGCGGACTGAAGCTTTCTTT. Encoded protein: CASSAQGARTEAFF.

In this sample, this clone turned up once. This rearrangement joins TRBV29-1 to TRBJ2-2, with D uncertain. The CDR3 spans 13 residues. V was shortened by 6 bases and J by 6 bases, with 14 bases between the two germline ends. Germline V CDR1 and CDR2: SQVTM, ANQGSEA. CDR3 in amino acids: CSVRYHPAGELFF. In nucleotides, the CDR3 is TGCAGCGTACGTTACCACCCGGCCGGGGAGCTGTTTTTT.

The V call is TRBV6-6, the J call TRBJ2-4; 9 bases are shared with TRBD1. Trimming took 8 bases from V and 1 from J; bases not matched to a gene: 6. The germline CDR1 and CDR2 sequences are MNHNY and SVGAGI (reference sequence). The CDR3 loop spans 15 amino acids. The CDR3, as DNA: TGTGCCAGCGGGGGACAGGGAAGGGCCAAAAACATTCAGTACTTC. As protein: CASGGQGRAKNIQYF.

The rearrangement links TRBV10-2 to TRBJ2-7; tentative D call: TRBD2 (7 bases). The germline V and J ends were trimmed by 2 bases and 0 bases, with 11 bases remaining between them. This CDR3 has 15 amino acids. Germline CDR1 WSHSY, CDR2 SAAADI. The chain's CDR3 is CASSERGGSSYEQYF. The CDR3 bases are TGCGCCAGCAGTGAGAGGGGGGGGAGCTCCTACGAGCAGTACTTC.

This sequence joins TRBV9 and TRBJ2-5, with 9 bases aligning to TRBD2. V shed 0 bases, J shed 5 bases, and the junction held 11 bases outside the gene matches. The CDR3 length is 17 residues. Germline V gene lookup returns CDR1 SGDLS and CDR2 YYNGEE. CDR3 sequence: CASSVGLAGGPQETQYF. The CDR3 DNA is TGTGCCAGCAGCGTAGGACTTGCGGGGGGGCCACAGGAGACCCAGTACTTC.

The chain carries TRBV30 and TRBJ1-2, with 11 nucleotides matching TRBD1. This CDR3 is built from 15 residues. Trimming cost V 4 bases and J 7 bases; bases outside gene matches: 11. CDR1 is GTSNPN and CDR2 is SVGIG in the germline V gene (reference sequence). DNA for the CDR3: TGTGCCTGGAAGTCCTCTCTGGACAGGGGGCTTGGCTACACCTTC. This translates into CAWKSSLDRGLGYTF.

The chain couples TRBV19 to TRBJ2-2, with 12 nucleotides matching TRBD2. The CDR3 runs 18 residues. Germline assignment: CDR1 LNHDA and CDR2 SQIVND (reference sequence). The V gene end was trimmed by 3 bases and the J gene end by 1 base; junction bases not matched to a gene: 6. CDR3 amino acids: CASSISPGLAGNTGELFF. The CDR3 nucleotides read TGTGCCAGTAGTATTTCCCCGGGACTAGCGGGGAACACCGGGGAGCTGTTTTTT.

The chain links TRBV11-3 to TRBJ2-1; 13 bases are shared with TRBD2. Unmatched junction bases numbered 7, after V lost 1 base and J lost 7 bases. The V gene's germline CDR1 is SGHNT and CDR2 YENEEA. This CDR3 has 17 residues. CDR3 DNA: TGTGCCAGCAGCTTAGGTACTAGCGGGGGGGCCAGAAATGAGCAGTTCTTC. It specifies CASSLGTSGGARNEQFF.

This chain's CDR3 is CASSENRGGSDTQYF. The CDR3 bases are TGTGCCAGCAGTGAAAATAGGGGTGGGTCAGATACGCAGTATTTT. This rearrangement joins TRBV2 to TRBJ2-3; TRBD1 is a possible D gene (5 bases). The CDR3 sequence is 15 residues long. Trimming removed 2 bases at V and 4 bases at J, with 13 bases between. Germline V gives CDR1 SNHLY, CDR2 FYNNEI.

CDR3 region: CASSVAHGTDTQYF. The CDR3 DNA reads as TGTGCCAGCAGCGTAGCCCATGGCACAGATACGCAGTATTTT. The chain carries TRBV9 and TRBJ2-3, with D hard to call. This CDR3 is 14 amino acids long. Per the germline V gene, CDR1 is SGDLS and CDR2 is YYNGEE. V was cut by 0 bases and J by 1 base, with 6 bases left in between.

J is TRBJ2-7 and V is TRBV15; TRBD1 might be the D (6 bases). The germline V and J ends were trimmed by 0 bases and 2 bases, with 26 bases remaining between them. This CDR3 comprises 20 residues. The V gene's germline CDR1 is LNHNV and CDR2 YYDKDF (reference sequence). This chain's CDR3 is CATSRDKRSGAPTGPYEQYV. The CDR3 DNA is TGTGCCACCAGCAGAGATAAGAGATCAGGGGCGCCGACGGGTCCCTACGAGCAGTACGTC.

The chain uses TRBV7-9 and TRBJ1-6; TRBD1 matches 7 bases. Trimming at V came to 2 bases and at J to 9 bases, leaving 10 bases not matched to a gene. This CDR3 region has 16 residues. CDR1 and CDR2 (germline): SEHNR, FQNEAQ (reference sequence). The CDR3 DNA follows: TGTGCCAGCAGCTTATTGGGACAGAGTATGAGTTCACCCCTCCACTTT. The encoded protein is CASSLLGQSMSSPLHF.

J is TRBJ2-7 and V is TRBV6-1, with 9 bases that match TRBD1. This CDR3 region has 14 residues. After removal of 8 bases from V and 3 bases from J, the junction contained 8 bases not matched to a gene. Germline lookup yields CDR1 MNHNS and CDR2 SASEGT. CDR3: CASSTGGTLYEQYF. The CDR3 DNA is TGTGCCAGCTCAACAGGGGGCACCCTCTACGAGCAGTACTTC.

This clone was recorded once. The gene calls are TRBV5-1 and TRBJ1-4, with 8 bases fitting TRBD1. J gave up 8 bases and V 0 bases, and 3 bases lay outside the gene matches. The CDR3 runs to 14 residues. In germline, CDR1 is SGHRS, CDR2 YFSETQ. Here the CDR3 reads CASSLDRGSEKLFF. CDR3 sequence (DNA): TGCGCCAGCAGCTTGGACAGGGGGAGCGAAAAACTGTTTTTT.

This CDR3 is CATSRDRDRGLGEQYF. The CDR3, as DNA: TGTGCCACCAGCAGAGACCGGGACAGGGGTTTAGGGGAGCAGTACTTC. The V gene is TRBV15, the J gene TRBJ2-7; 10 bases are a match to TRBD1. V lost 0 bases and J lost 7; bases outside the gene matches: 9. This CDR3 region has 16 residues. Germline CDR1 is LNHNV and CDR2 is YYDKDF (reference sequence). Filled out from reference TRBV15 and TRBJ2-7, the complete variable domain reads DAMVIQNPRYQVTQFGKPVTLSCSQTLNHNVMYWYQQKSSQAPKLLFHYYDKDFNNEADTPDNFQSRRPNTSFCFLDIRSPGLGDTAMYLCATSRDRDRGLGEQYFGPGTRLTVT.

V and J are TRBV27 and TRBJ1-6; TRBD1 might be the D (5 bases). CDR1 is MNHEY and CDR2 is SMNVEV in the germline V gene (reference sequence). This CDR3 spans 14 amino acids. V lost 5 bases to trimming and J lost 8 bases, with 13 bases between them. This chain's CDR3 is CASSPWGKDSPLHF. The CDR3 DNA sequence: TGTGCCAGCAGTCCCTGGGGCAAAGATTCACCCCTCCACTTT.

This chain uses TRBV9 with TRBJ2-1; 8 nucleotides match TRBD1. Germline lookup yields CDR1 SGDLS and CDR2 YYNGEE. Germline trimming cut 4 bases from V and 3 bases from J; bases unmatched to any gene: 9. This CDR3 comprises 16 residues. The CDR3 sequence: CASSPHGQGNYNEQFF. The CDR3, as DNA: TGTGCCAGCAGCCCTCACGGACAGGGAAACTACAATGAGCAGTTCTTC.

The genes are TRBV6-1 and TRBJ1-1; D is uncertain. CDR3 length equals 13 residues. Germline V lookup: CDR1 MNHNS, CDR2 SASEGT. Trimming left V 8 bases short and J 6 bases short, with 16 bases between. The CDR3 sequence: CASRYSGLPEAFF. CDR3 coding DNA: TGTGCCAGCCGGTACAGCGGCTTGCCTGAAGCTTTCTTT.

This chain links TRBV6-5 with TRBJ1-2, with 9 bases matching TRBD1. With V trimmed by 4 bases and J by 5 bases, 5 bases remained unmatched. The CDR3 sequence is 14 residues long. Germline V gene data show CDR1 as MNHEY and CDR2 as SVGAGI. The CDR3 DNA reads TGTGCCAGCAGTTCGGACAGGGGACCGTATGGCTACACCTTC. It is translated as CASSSDRGPYGYTF.

To note about this clone: At one end the junction does not follow the germline gene, possibly because of a read error. The chain uses TRBV7-7 and TRBJ2-2; 9 nucleotides line up with TRBD2. CDR1 is SSHAT, CDR2 FNYEAQ, per germline (reference sequence). This CDR3 region has 15 residues. The CDR3 sequence: CASSPAGGMLGELFF. In DNA form, the CDR3 reads TGTGCTAGCAGCCCAGCGGGGGGAATGCTCGGGGAGCTGTTTTTT. Full variable domain (outside the CDR3, taken from reference TRBV7-7 and TRBJ2-2): GAGVSQSPRYKVTKRGQDVTLRCDPISSHATLYWYQQALGQGPEFLTYFNYEAQPDKSGLPSDRFSAERPEGSISTLTIQRTEQRDSAMYRCASSPAGGMLGELFFGEGSRLTVL.

The rearrangement joins TRBV7-2 to TRBJ2-1; D is possibly TRBD1 (5 bases). There are 13 residues in the CDR3. The germline gives CDR1 SGHTA, CDR2 FQGNSA. Trimming took 5 bases from V and 4 from J, leaving 9 bases between them. The CDR3 loop reads CASSATDYNEQFF. The DNA of the CDR3 is TGTGCCAGCAGCGCGACAGATTACAATGAGCAGTTCTTC.

The genes are TRBV23-1 and TRBJ1-5; D perhaps matches TRBD1 (6 bases). TRBV23-1 is an ORF for which the function is uncertain. Deletions cut 2 bases from V and 0 bases from J, with 17 bases between. The CDR3 extends over 18 amino acids. The CDR3 DNA follows: TGCGCCAGCAGTCAAGCCCCGACAGGAACATATAGCAATCAGCCCCAGCATTTT. This gives the protein CASSQAPTGTYSNQPQHF.